The source of this T cell receptor beta chain is a study of response to subunit inactivated influenza vaccine. Study outcomes and limitations: Authors suggested few new T cells are recruited by each seasonal influenza vaccination.

This clonotype was detected ten times or more. The antigen remains undetermined. TCRdb used MiXCR to reprocess the RT-PCR reads, holding one entry per CDR3 protein. Of about 160,000 distinct CDR3 sequences listed, 11% were seen once; the top ten hold over 10%. There are 14 residues in the CDR3. Germline V gene lookup returns CDR1 SGHTA and CDR2 FQGNSA. Deletions cut 6 bases from V and 5 bases from J, with 16 bases between. The receptor comes from a man in his forties or fifties who received an inactivated influenza vaccine. Here the sequenced sample was non-naive T cells sorted from PBMCs, taken about 40 days after vaccination. V and J are TRBV7-2 and TRBJ2-5; D possibly corresponds to TRBD1 (6 bases). CDR3 nucleotide sequence: TGTGCCAGCAGTTCCTCTGGGGGCTTGGAGACCCAGTACTTC. Translating gives CASSSSGGLETQYF.